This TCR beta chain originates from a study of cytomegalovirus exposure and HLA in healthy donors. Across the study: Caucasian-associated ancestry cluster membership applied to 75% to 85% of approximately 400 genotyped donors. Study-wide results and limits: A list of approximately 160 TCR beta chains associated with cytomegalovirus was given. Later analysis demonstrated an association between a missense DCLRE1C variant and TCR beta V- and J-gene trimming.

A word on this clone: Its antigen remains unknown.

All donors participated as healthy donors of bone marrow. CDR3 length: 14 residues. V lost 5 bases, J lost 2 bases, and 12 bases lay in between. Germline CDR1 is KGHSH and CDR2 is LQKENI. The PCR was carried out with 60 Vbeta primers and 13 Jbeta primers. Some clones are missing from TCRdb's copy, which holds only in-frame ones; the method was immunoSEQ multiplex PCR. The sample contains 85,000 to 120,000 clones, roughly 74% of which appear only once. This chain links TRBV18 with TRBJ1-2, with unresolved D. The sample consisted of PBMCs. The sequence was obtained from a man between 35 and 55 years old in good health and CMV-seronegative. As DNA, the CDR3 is TGTGCCAGCTCAGCCCGGGAAGGAAACTATGGCTACACCTTC. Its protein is CASSAREGNYGYTF.